The 8 T cell receptor beta chains in this list originate from one sample, sequenced in a study of blood T cells in healthy people across ages. A second about 7 to 11 cycle PCR used barcoded and J-beta primers. TCRdb reprocessed the 5' RACE reads via MiXCR and lists one record per CDR3 protein. This sample has almost 1 million distinct CDR3 sequences, with just over 50% found just once. Material: blood. Receptor source: a woman in her sixties or seventies in good health.

The chain links TRBV20-1 to TRBJ1-2; possible D gene TRBD1, 5 bases. CDR3 length equals 11 residues. Trimming stripped 5 bases from V and 8 bases from J, with 12 bases between. CDR1 is DFQATT, CDR2 SNEGSKA, per germline (reference sequence). In nucleotides, the CDR3 is TGCAGTGCTGGGGAAGGGGTCGGCTACACCTTC. This gives the protein CSAGEGVGYTF.

Concerning this clonotype itself: Just one base apart from a much larger clone, this may be a read error. This chain uses TRBV27 with TRBJ2-7, with 7 bases fitting TRBD1. After removal of 6 bases from V and 0 bases from J, the junction contained 5 bases not matched to a gene. CDR3 length: 14 residues. Germline lookup yields CDR1 MNHEY and CDR2 SMNVEV (reference sequence). The CDR3 here is CASRATGVSYEQYF. For the CDR3, the DNA is TGTGCCAGCAGAGCCACAGGGGTCTCCTACGAGCAGTACTTC.

With regard to this clonotype: Being one base from a much bigger clone, this may be a read error. The chain uses TRBV10-2 and TRBJ2-7; 10 bases line up with TRBD1. Per the germline V gene, CDR1 is WSHSY and CDR2 is SAAADI. CDR3 length equals 12 residues. V gave up 6 bases and J gave up 6 bases; unmatched junction bases: 2. Here the CDR3 reads CASRDRGIEQYF. CDR3 sequence (DNA): TGCGCCAGCAGGGACAGGGGGATCGAGCAGTACTTC.

This clonotype was recorded only once. The DNA for the CDR3 is TGTGCCAGCGCCGGGGGACTAGCGGGTCCCCACCACGAGCAGTACTTC. Its protein is CASAGGLAGPHHEQYF. The chain has TRBV7-4 and TRBJ2-7; 12 nucleotides agree with TRBD2. This CDR3 has 16 residues. Losses at the gene ends were 8 bases for V and 5 bases for J; bases not matched to a gene: 13. Looked up from germline, CDR1 is SGHVT and CDR2 is SQSDAQ.

This clonotype was seen only a few times. The chain recombines TRBV7-2 with TRBJ2-7, with 8 bases matching TRBD2. V was clipped by 4 bases and J by 2 bases; unmatched bases: 4. Germline CDR1 SGHTA, CDR2 FQGNSA. The CDR3 is 14 residues long. The CDR3 nucleotides read TGTGCCAGCAGCTCGGATAGCGGGACCTACGAGCAGTACTTC. It yields the protein CASSSDSGTYEQYF.

This clonotype appeared a few times. The chain uses TRBV7-2 and TRBJ2-6; D is perhaps TRBD1 (5 bases). The length of the CDR3 is 14 residues. V was cut by 5 bases and J by 9 bases, with 14 bases left in between. CDR1 SGHTA and CDR2 FQGNSA come from the germline V gene. In nucleotides, the CDR3 is TGTGCCAGCAGCCCCCCAGGGTACGTCAACGTCCTGACTTTC. Translating gives CASSPPGYVNVLTF.

The rearrangement uses TRBV12-3 or TRBV12-4 and TRBJ2-5; 10 positions agree with TRBD2. This CDR3 spans 16 amino acids. V gave up 2 bases and J gave up 4 bases; unmatched junction bases: 7. In DNA, the CDR3 is TGTGCCAGCAGTTTAAGCCCAGCGGGAGGGCCAGAGACCCAGTACTTC. It specifies CASSLSPAGGPETQYF.

This chain links TRBV24-1 with TRBJ2-3, with 9 bases matching TRBD1. Looked up from germline, CDR1 is KGHDR and CDR2 is SFDVKD. The ends lost 4 bases at V and 6 bases at J; junction bases unmatched: 10. The CDR3 totals 16 residues. CDR3 DNA: TGTGCCACCAGTGAGTACGACAGGGGGAATGGGGATACGCAGTATTTT. Translated, it gives CATSEYDRGNGDTQYF.